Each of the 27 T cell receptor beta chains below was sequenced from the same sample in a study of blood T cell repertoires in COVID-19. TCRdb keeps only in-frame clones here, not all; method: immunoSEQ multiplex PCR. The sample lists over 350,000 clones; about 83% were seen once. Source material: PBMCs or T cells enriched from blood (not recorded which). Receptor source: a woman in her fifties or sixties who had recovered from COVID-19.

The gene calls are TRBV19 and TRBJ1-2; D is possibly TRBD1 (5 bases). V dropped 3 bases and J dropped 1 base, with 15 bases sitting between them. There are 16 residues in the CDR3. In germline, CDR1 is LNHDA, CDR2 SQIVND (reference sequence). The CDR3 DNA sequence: TGTGCCAGTAGTATTGTGGACACAGAACTTAACTATGGCTACACCTTC. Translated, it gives CASSIVDTELNYGYTF.

CDR3: CASSIDGASLGDTQYF. The DNA of the CDR3 is TGTGCCAGTAGTATAGATGGGGCGTCTCTGGGAGATACGCAGTATTTT. The rearrangement joins TRBV19 to TRBJ2-3; tentatively, D is TRBD1 (5 bases). Deletions cut 0 bases from V and 5 bases from J, with 15 bases between. CDR3 size: 16 residues. The germline CDR1 and CDR2 sequences are LNHDA and SQIVND (reference sequence). The entire variable domain, with the rest obtained from reference TRBV19 and TRBJ2-3, is as follows: DGGITQSPKYLFRKEGQNVTLSCEQNLNHDAMYWYRQDPGQGLRLIYYSQIVNDFQKGDIAEGYSVSREKKESFPLTVTSAQKNPTAFYLCASSIDGASLGDTQYFGPGTRLTVL.

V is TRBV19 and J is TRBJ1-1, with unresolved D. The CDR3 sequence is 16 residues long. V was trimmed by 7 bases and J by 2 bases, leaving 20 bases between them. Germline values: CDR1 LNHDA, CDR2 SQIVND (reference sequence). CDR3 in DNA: TGTGCCAGTATTCCATCTACCGGGAGGCCAAACACTGAAGCTTTCTTT. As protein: CASIPSTGRPNTEAFF.

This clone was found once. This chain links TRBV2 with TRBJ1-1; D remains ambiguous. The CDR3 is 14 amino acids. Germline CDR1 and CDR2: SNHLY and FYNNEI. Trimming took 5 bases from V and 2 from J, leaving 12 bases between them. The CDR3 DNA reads TGTGCCAGCAGTCTGAACGGGGTTAACACTGAAGCTTTCTTT. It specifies CASSLNGVNTEAFF.

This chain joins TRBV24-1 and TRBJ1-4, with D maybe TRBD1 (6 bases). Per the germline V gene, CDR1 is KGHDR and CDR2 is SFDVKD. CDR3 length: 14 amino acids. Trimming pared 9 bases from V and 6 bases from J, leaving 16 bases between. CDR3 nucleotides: TGTGCCACCGCAGGGGCCCGGGATGATGAAAAACTGTTTTTT. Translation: CATAGARDDEKLFF.

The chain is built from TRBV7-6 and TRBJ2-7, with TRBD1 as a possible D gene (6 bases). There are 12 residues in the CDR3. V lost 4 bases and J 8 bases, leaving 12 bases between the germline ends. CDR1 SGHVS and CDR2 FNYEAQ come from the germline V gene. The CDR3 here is CASSSTGYKQYF. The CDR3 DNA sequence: TGTGCCAGCAGCTCAACAGGGTATAAGCAGTACTTC.

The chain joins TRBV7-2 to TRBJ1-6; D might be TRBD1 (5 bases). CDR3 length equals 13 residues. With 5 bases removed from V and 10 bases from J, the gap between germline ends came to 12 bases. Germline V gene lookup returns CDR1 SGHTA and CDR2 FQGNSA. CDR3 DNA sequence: TGTGCCAGCAGCCGTGGGGGGGGATCACCCCTCCACTTT. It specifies CASSRGGGSPLHF.

DNA for the CDR3: TGTGCCAGCTCACCACGCTATAGCCTGACGGAATTGGGTGGCTACACCTTC. Amino acids: CASSPRYSLTELGGYTF. The chain uses TRBV18 and TRBJ1-2; D call uncertain. CDR1 and CDR2 (germline): KGHSH, LQKENI. V gave up 1 base and J gave up 7 bases, with 22 bases separating them. CDR3 length: 17 residues.

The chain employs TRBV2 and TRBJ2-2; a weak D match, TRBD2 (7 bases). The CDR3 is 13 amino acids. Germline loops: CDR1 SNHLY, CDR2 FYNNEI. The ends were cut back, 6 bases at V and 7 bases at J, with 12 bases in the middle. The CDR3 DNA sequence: TGTGCCAGCAGACGGGGGGCAGTCGGGGAGCTGTTTTTT. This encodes CASRRGAVGELFF.

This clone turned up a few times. CDR3 loop: CASSSGQPRDIQYF. CDR3 sequence (DNA): TGTGCCAGCAGCTCCGGACAGCCAAGGGACATTCAGTACTTC. The V and J genes are TRBV11-2 and TRBJ2-4, with D perhaps TRBD1 (6 bases). Germline CDR1 and CDR2: SGHAT and FQNNGV. The CDR3 runs to 14 residues. V was clipped by 4 bases and J by 8 bases, with 15 bases between them.

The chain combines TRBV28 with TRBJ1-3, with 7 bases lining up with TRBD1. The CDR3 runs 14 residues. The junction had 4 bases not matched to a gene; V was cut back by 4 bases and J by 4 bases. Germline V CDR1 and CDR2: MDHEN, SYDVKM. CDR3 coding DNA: TGTGCCAGCAGTTCGACAGGGCGGGGAAACACCATATATTTT. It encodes CASSSTGRGNTIYF.

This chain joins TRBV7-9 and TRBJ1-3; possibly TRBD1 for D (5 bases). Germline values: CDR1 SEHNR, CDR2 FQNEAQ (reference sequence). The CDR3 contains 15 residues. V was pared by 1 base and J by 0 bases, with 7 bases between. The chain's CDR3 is CASSLEQVSGNTIYF. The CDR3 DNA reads TGTGCCAGCAGCTTAGAACAGGTCTCTGGAAACACCATATATTTT.

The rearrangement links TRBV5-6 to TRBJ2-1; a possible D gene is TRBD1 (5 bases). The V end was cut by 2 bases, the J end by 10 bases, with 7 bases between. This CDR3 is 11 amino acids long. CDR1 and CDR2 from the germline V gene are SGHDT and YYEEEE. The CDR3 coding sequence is TGTGCCAGCAGCTTAAACAGGGAGCAGTTCTTC. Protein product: CASSLNREQFF.

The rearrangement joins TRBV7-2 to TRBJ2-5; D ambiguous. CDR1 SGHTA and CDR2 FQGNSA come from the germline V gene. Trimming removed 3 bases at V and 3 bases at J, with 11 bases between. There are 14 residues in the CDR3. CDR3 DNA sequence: TGTGCCAGCAGCTTTAACGGAGCAAAAGAGACCCAGTACTTC. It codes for CASSFNGAKETQYF. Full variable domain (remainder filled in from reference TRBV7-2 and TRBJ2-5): GAGVSQSPSNKVTEKGKDVELRCDPISGHTALYWYRQSLGQGLEFLIYFQGNSAPDKSGLPSDRFSAERTGGSVSTLTIQRTQQEDSAVYLCASSFNGAKETQYFGPGTRLLVL.

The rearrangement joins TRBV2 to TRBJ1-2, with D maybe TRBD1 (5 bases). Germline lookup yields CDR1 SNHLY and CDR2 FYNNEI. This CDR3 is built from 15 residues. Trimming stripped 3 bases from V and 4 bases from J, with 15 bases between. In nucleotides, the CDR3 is TGTGCCAGCAGTGATCCAGGGATTCCGCCCTATGGCTACACCTTC. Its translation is CASSDPGIPPYGYTF.

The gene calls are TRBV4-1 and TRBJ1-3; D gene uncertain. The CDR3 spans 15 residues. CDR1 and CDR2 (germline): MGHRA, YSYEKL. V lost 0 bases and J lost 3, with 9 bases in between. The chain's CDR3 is CASSQEVNGGNTIYF. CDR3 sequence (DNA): TGCGCCAGCAGCCAAGAAGTCAACGGTGGAAACACCATATATTTT.

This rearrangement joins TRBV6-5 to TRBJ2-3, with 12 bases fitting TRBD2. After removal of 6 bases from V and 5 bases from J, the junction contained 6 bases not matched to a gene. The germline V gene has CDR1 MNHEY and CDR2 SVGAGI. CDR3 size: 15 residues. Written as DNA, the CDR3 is TGTGCCAGCAGAGCTAGCGGGGGGGCGTTAGATACGCAGTATTTT. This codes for CASRASGGALDTQYF.

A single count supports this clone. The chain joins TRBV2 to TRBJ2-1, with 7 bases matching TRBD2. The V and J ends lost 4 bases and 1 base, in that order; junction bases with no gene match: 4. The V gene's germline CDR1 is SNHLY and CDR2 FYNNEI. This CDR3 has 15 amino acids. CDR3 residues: CASSAMGGSYNEQFF. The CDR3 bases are TGTGCCAGCAGTGCGATGGGGGGGTCCTACAATGAGCAGTTCTTC.

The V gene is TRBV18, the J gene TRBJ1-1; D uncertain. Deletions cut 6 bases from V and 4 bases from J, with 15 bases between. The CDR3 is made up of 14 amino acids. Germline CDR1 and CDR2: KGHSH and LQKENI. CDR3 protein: CASSPDSTRTEAFF. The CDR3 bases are TGTGCCAGCTCGCCAGACTCAACACGCACTGAAGCTTTCTTT.

The CDR3 region is CASSLFRAQYF. CDR3 coding DNA: TGTGCCAGCAGCTTATTCAGGGCCCAGTACTTC. The chain employs TRBV7-9 and TRBJ2-5; D possibly corresponds to TRBD1 (5 bases). Germline CDR1 reads SEHNR; CDR2 reads FQNEAQ (reference sequence). The CDR3 runs 11 residues. V was clipped by 2 bases and J by 9 bases, with 7 bases between them.

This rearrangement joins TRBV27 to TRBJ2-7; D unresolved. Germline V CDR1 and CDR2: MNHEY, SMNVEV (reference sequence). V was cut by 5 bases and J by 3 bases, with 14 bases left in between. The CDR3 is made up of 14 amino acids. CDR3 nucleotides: TGTGCCAGCAGTCCCCCGGCAGGCCACTACGAGCAGTACTTC. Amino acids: CASSPPAGHYEQYF.

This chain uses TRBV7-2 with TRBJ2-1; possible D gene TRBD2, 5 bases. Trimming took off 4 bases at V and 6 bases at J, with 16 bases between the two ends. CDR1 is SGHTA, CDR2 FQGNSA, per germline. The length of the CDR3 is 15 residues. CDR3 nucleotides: TGTGCCAGCAGCTCGAGCCGGGGTCGTAGCAATGAGCAGTTCTTC. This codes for CASSSSRGRSNEQFF.

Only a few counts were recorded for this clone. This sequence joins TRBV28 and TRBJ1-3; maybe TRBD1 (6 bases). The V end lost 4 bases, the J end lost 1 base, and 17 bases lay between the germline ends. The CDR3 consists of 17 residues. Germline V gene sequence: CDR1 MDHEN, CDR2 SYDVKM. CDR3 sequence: CASSSTLRGGSGNTIYF. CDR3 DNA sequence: TGTGCCAGCAGTTCCACACTCAGGGGCGGATCTGGAAACACCATATATTTT.

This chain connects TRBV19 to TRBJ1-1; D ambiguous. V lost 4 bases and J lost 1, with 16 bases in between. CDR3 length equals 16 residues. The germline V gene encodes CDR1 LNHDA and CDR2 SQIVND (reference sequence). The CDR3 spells CASSSERPRWNTEAFF. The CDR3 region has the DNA TGTGCCAGTAGTAGCGAGCGGCCTAGATGGAACACTGAAGCTTTCTTT.

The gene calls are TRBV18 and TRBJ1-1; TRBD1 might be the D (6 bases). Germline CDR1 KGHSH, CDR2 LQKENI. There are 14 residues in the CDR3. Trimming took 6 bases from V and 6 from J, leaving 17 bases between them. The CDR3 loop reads CASSVSGGLAEAFF. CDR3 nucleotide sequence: TGTGCCAGCTCGGTAAGCGGGGGGCTGGCTGAAGCTTTCTTT.

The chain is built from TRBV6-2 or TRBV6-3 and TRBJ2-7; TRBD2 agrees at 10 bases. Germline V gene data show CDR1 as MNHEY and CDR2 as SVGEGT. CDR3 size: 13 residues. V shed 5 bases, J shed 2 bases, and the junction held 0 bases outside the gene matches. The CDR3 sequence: CASSLAGAYEQYF. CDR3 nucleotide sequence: TGTGCCAGCAGTCTAGCGGGAGCCTACGAGCAGTACTTC.

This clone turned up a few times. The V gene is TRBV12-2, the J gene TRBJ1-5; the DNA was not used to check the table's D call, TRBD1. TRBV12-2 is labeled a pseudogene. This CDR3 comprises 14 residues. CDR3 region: CASRETQGNQPQHF. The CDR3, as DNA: TGTGCAAGTCGCGAAACACAGGGTAATCAGCCCCAGCATTTT.